This T cell receptor (beta chain) was captured in a study of T cell clonality in common variable immunodeficiency. Data came from immunoSEQ multiplex PCR; TCRdb stores just in-frame clones and leaves some out. The table records some 45,000 clones without singletons, the ten largest covering approximately 2%. With 4 bases clipped from V and 9 bases from J, the junction kept 7 bases outside the gene matches. Per the germline V gene, CDR1 is SGHDT and CDR2 is YYEEEE. The CDR3 has 14 residues. This clone has ten or more counts. The antigen remains unidentified. From the germline J gene comes the end of the CDR3, since the read stops 3 residues before it. Broader study findings: CVID patient heterogeneity limited repertoire-clinical complication correlations.

The sequence was obtained from a person aged 18-70 years in good health. The chain employs TRBV5-6 and TRBJ1-6, with 7 nucleotides matching TRBD1. The material sequenced was peripheral blood mononuclear cells. The covered CDR3 bases are TGTGCCAGCAGCCGAGACAGGGCGAGTTCACCC. It is translated as CASSRDRASSP. The whole CDR3 protein reads CASSRDRASSPLHF.